The 5 T cell receptor beta chains given below trace back to one sample, sequenced in a study of beta chain features in type 1 diabetes. Expressed TCRB transcripts got sequenced, as all isolated RNA was reverse transcribed. Clones were read by immunoSEQ multiplex PCR, and TCRdb kept only the in-frame ones, dropping some. Of under 400,000 clones listed, 12% to 15% were seen once; the top ten hold more than 6.5%. Sequences were obtained from central memory CD4+ T cells from blood. The source of these receptors is a man aged 30 to 45 in good health.

This clone has only a few counts. The gene calls are TRBV6-1 and TRBJ1-2; 7 bases are a match to TRBD1. The V gene's germline CDR1 is MNHNS and CDR2 SASEGT. The CDR3 is made up of 15 amino acids. J was trimmed by 4 bases and V by 1 base; bases with no gene match: 6. CDR3 coding DNA: TGTGCCAGCAGTGAAGAACGGGACAGCCTCTATGGCTACACCTTC. Protein product: CASSEERDSLYGYTF.

This chain links TRBV27 with TRBJ2-3, with D possibly being TRBD2 (5 bases). The CDR3 length is 16 residues. The germline V gene has CDR1 MNHEY and CDR2 SMNVEV (reference sequence). Trimming left V 1 base short and J 0 bases short, with 11 bases between. In DNA form, the CDR3 reads TGTGCCAGCAGTTTATGGCACGCGGGTAGCACAGATACGCAGTATTTT. Its translation is CASSLWHAGSTDTQYF.

The chain combines TRBV18 with TRBJ2-1, with 8 bases that match TRBD1. The CDR3 loop spans 17 amino acids. Losses at the gene ends were 0 bases for V and 8 bases for J; bases not matched to a gene: 12. The germline V gene encodes CDR1 KGHSH and CDR2 LQKENI. CDR3 DNA sequence: TGTGCCAGCTCACCACCGGCGCTGAGGACAGGGCTGGATGAGCAGTTCTTC. Protein sequence: CASSPPALRTGLDEQFF.

This sequence joins TRBV2 and TRBJ2-7; D is uncertain. Germline V gene data show CDR1 as SNHLY and CDR2 as FYNNEI. CDR3 length equals 12 residues. V lost 3 bases to trimming and J lost 7 bases, with 10 bases between them. The CDR3 DNA follows: TGTGCCAGCAGTGATCGGGTCTGGGAGCAGTACGTC. As protein: CASSDRVWEQYV.

This clone was seen a few times. The sample contains more than one DNA sequence encoding this CDR3. The rearrangement joins TRBV5-1 to TRBJ2-6; D tentatively reads TRBD1 or TRBD2 (6 bases each). Trimming removed 0 bases from V and 2 bases from J, with 9 bases in between. Germline CDR1 is SGHRS and CDR2 is YFSETQ. The CDR3 runs to 16 residues. The DNA for the CDR3 is TGCGCCAGCAGCTTGGTTGGGGGGCCTGGGGCCAACGTCCTGACTTTC. Translated: CASSLVGGPGANVLTF. Filled out from reference TRBV5-1 and TRBJ2-6, the complete variable domain reads KAGVTQTPRYLIKTRGQQVTLSCSPISGHRSVSWYQQTPGQGLQFLFEYFSETQRNKGNFPGRFSGRQFSNSRSEMNVSTLELGDSALYLCASSLVGGPGANVLTFGAGSRLTVL.